Listed here is a single TCR beta chain. The data originate from a study of cytomegalovirus exposure and HLA in healthy donors. The ends lost 0 bases at V and 7 bases at J; junction bases unmatched: 9. Germline values: CDR1 LNHNV, CDR2 YYDKDF (reference sequence). The CDR3 has 17 amino acids. The PCR used 60 Vbeta and 13 Jbeta primers. TCRdb's table, derived via immunoSEQ multiplex PCR, lists solely in-frame clones and lacks some. The sample yields some 190,000 clones, about four fifths seen once. The sequence was collected from a woman aged 25 to 39 in good health and CMV-seronegative. The sequenced sample consisted of PBMCs. The V call is TRBV15, the J call TRBJ2-2; 9 nucleotides match TRBD2. This chain's CDR3 is CATSRDLRGGYGGELFF. In DNA, the CDR3 is TGTGCCACCAGCAGAGATCTGCGGGGGGGTTACGGCGGGGAGCTGTTTTTT.